This entry is about one T cell receptor beta chain. Its cognate antigen is unknown. This record comes from a study of cytomegalovirus exposure and HLA in healthy donors. Across the study: Earlier sequencing of 150 million to 200 million T cells yielded 120 million or so unique TCR beta sequences.

60 Vbeta and 13 Jbeta primers were used in PCR. The repertoire was sequenced with immunoSEQ multiplex PCR; TCRdb's copy has only in-frame clones and lacks some. This table has fewer than 80,000 clones, about 81% appearing once. Study-level points and caveats: The study labeled fewer than 200 TCR beta chains cytomegalovirus-associated. Rare sequences made up most TCRs, while some public TCRs were found in many donors. Under in vitro conditions, a few CMV-associated chains were confirmed as specific for CMV antigens.

Trimming left V 2 bases short and J 2 bases short, with 10 bases between. This CDR3 spans 14 amino acids. Per the germline V gene, CDR1 is MDHEN and CDR2 is SYDVKM. The sample was PBMCs. This chain links TRBV28 with TRBJ2-7, with D unresolved. The sequence derives from a woman in her 30s in good health and CMV-seronegative. CDR3 region: CASSLSRYPYEQYF. The CDR3 DNA sequence: TGTGCCAGCAGTTTAAGCCGGTACCCCTACGAGCAGTACTTC.